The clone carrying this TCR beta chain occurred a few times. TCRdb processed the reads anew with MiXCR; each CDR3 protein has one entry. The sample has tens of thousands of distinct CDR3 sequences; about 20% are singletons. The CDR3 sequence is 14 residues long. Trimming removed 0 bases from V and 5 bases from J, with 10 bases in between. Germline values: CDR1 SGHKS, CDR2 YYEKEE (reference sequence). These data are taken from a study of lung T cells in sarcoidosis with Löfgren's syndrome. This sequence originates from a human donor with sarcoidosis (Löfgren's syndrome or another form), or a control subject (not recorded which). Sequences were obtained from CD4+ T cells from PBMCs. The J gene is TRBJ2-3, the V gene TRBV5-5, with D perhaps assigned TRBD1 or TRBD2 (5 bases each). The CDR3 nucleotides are TGTGCCAGCAGCTTGGAGGGACCGAGAGATACGCAGTATTTT. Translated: CASSLEGPRDTQYF.